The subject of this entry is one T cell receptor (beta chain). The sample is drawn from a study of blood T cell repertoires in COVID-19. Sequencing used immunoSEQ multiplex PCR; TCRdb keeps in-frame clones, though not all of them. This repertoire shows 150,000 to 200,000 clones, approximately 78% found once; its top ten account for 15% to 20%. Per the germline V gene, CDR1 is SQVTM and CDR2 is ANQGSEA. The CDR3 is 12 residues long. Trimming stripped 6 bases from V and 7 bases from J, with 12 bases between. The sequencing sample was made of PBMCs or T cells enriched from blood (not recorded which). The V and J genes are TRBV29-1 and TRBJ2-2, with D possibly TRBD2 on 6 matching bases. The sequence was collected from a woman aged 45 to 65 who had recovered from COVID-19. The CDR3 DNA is TGCAGCGTGGGAGGTAGGGTCGGGGAGCTGTTTTTT. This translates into CSVGGRVGELFF.